This T cell receptor beta chain derives from a study of naive and memory T cell subsets. Study-level points and caveats: Over 85% of naive TCR sequences appeared only once after error correction, unlike memory subsets. A clonotype means one alpha or beta sequence, not an alpha/beta pair.

This clonotype was observed a handful of times. Its antigen remains unidentified. Lacking the conserved final phenylalanine or tryptophan, this CDR3 likely reflects a read error. CDR3 length: 15 residues. The germline V gene has CDR1 GTSNPN and CDR2 SVGIG (reference sequence). Trimming cost V 4 bases and J 3 bases, with 16 bases left between them. Both TRBC1 and TRBC2 were covered by a beta constant-region primer of two equimolar oligonucleotides. TCRdb called the UMI-ligation and nested PCR reads again in MiXCR, with one record for every CDR3 protein. Of tens of thousands of distinct CDR3 sequences detected, 13% appear once; the ten largest clones hold 20% to 25%.

The sequenced sample consisted of effector memory CD4+ T cells from blood. Described subset: effector memory, CD45RA- CD27-. V and J are TRBV30 and TRBJ1-5, with D possibly being TRBD1 (6 bases). The origin of this receptor is a human donor in good health. This chain's CDR3 is CAWTAAGTYNQPQHS. The CDR3 coding sequence is TGTGCCTGGACAGCAGCCGGGACATACAATCAGCCCCAGCATTCT.